This T cell receptor (beta chain) was sequenced for a study of CD8 T cells in Susac syndrome. This clonotype has more than one count but fewer than ten. Trimming removed 5 bases at V and 3 bases at J, with 11 bases between. The germline V gene encodes CDR1 SGHTA and CDR2 FQGNSA. The CDR3 totals 13 residues. CD8+ and CD4+ T cells from blood underwent TCR beta sequencing, which was carried out in a high-throughput format. FACS enriched CD8+ TEMRA cells, while bulk CD8+ and CD4+ were negatively isolated. Random hexamers served to reverse transcribe roughly 0.45 to 1 ug RNA. immunoSEQ multiplex PCR amplified TCR beta CDR3 across 54 Vbeta, 13 Jbeta. MiXCR, run by TCRdb on the immunoSEQ multiplex PCR reads, gives a single entry per CDR3 protein. The profile shows about 300,000 distinct CDR3 sequences, approximately 90% of them singletons.

The specimen was CD8+ T cells from PBMCs. This receptor was taken from a human donor with multiple sclerosis. J is TRBJ2-7 and V is TRBV7-2, with D uncertain. CDR3 residues: CASSPSSSYEQYF. CDR3 bases: TGTGCCAGCAGCCCCTCTTCCAGCTACGAGCAGTACTTC.